This is a list of T cell receptor beta chains from one sample in a study of beta chain features in type 1 diabetes. Assay: immunoSEQ multiplex PCR; the TCRdb copy retains only in-frame clones and omits some. The sample gives about 15,000 clones, approximately 76% of which show up once; less than 0.35% is in the top ten. Sequenced: stem cell memory CD4+ T cells from blood. The receptors derive from a young woman with type 1 diabetes. CDR3s include the opening cysteine and the closing phenylalanine or tryptophan. The D gene is left open where the match is weak. Rows give clone size only sometimes, using once, few, many, or a class for an expanded clone.

.,TRBV7-2,TRBD2,TRBJ2-1,CASRPRTSGGYNEQFF,TGTGCCAGCAGGCCGCGGACTAGCGGGGGATACAATGAGCAGTTCTTC
.,TRBV27,.,TRBJ1-2,CASSRIQTGGYTF,TGTGCCAGCAGCCGGATCCAGACCGGGGGCTACACCTTC
.,TRBV14,.,TRBJ2-1,CASSQDQGGNEQFF,TGTGCCAGCAGCCAAGATCAGGGAGGCAATGAGCAGTTCTTC
.,TRBV7-9,TRBD1,TRBJ1-5,CASSKGAGQPQHF,TGTGCCAGCAGCAAGGGGGCGGGTCAGCCCCAGCATTTT
.,TRBV6-6,.,TRBJ2-1,CASRLPQAVDNEQFF,TGTGCCAGCAGACTCCCCCAGGCAGTTGACAATGAGCAGTTCTTC
few,TRBV29-1,TRBD1,TRBJ2-1,CSVESYRGGEQFF,TGCAGCGTTGAGAGCTACAGGGGTGGCGAGCAGTTCTTC
.,TRBV7-2,TRBD2,TRBJ2-3,CASSLIAGGTDTQYF,TGTGCCAGCAGCTTAATAGCGGGAGGAACAGATACGCAGTATTTT
few,TRBV7-2,.,TRBJ2-7,CASSLERGDEQYF,TGTGCCAGCAGCTTAGAACGGGGAGACGAGCAGTACTTC
.,TRBV10-3,TRBD1,TRBJ1-2,CAISAGTGGFYGYTF,TGTGCCATCAGTGCCGGGACAGGGGGCTTCTATGGCTACACCTTC
few,TRBV5-1,.,TRBJ1-5,CASSPQGTNQPQHF,TGCGCCAGCAGCCCCCAGGGAACCAATCAGCCCCAGCATTTT
.,TRBV10-3,TRBD1,TRBJ1-1,CAIRQGMTEAFF,TGTGCCATTAGACAGGGGATGACTGAAGCTTTCTTT
.,TRBV7-2,.,TRBJ2-3,CASSLLSKSGRTDTQYF,TGTGCCAGCAGCTTATTATCTAAGAGCGGACGCACAGATACGCAGTATTTT
few,TRBV7-2,TRBD2,TRBJ2-4,CASSSPAGLAGVNHIQYF,TGTGCCAGCAGCTCCCCGGCGGGACTAGCGGGAGTTAATCACATTCAGTACTTC
.,TRBV7-9,TRBD1,TRBJ1-1,CASSFTQGAEAFF,TGTGCCAGCAGCTTCACACAGGGGGCTGAAGCTTTCTTT